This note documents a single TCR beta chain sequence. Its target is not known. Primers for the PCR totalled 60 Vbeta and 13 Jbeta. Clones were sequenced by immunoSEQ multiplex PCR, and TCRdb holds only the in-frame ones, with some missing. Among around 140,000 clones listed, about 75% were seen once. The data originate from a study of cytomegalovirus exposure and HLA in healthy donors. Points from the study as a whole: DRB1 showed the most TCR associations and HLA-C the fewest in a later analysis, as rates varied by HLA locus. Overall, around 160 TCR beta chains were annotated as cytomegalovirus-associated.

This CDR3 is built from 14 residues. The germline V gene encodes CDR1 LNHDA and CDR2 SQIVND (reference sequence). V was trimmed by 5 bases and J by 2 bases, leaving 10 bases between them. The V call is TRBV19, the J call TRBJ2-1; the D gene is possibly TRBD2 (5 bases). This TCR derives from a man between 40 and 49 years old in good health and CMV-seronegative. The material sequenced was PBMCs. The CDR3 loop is CASSFSVTYNEQFF. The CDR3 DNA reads TGTGCCAGTAGTTTTAGCGTAACCTACAATGAGCAGTTCTTC.